This T cell receptor beta chain was identified during a study of blood T cell repertoires in COVID-19. Assay: immunoSEQ multiplex PCR; the TCRdb copy retains only in-frame clones and omits some. Seen here are 390,000 or so clones, 87% observed once, and the top ten hold roughly a tenth. Individuals drawn from approximately 22 US areas were about 18 to 89 years old. Participant reports of clinical history set cohort assignment. The V end lost 5 bases, the J end lost 3 bases, and 8 bases lay between the germline ends. This CDR3 comprises 13 residues. Germline V gives CDR1 SGHTA, CDR2 FQGNSA. This clonotype was sampled from a woman between 45 and 65 years old who had recovered from COVID-19. Sequences were obtained from PBMCs or T cells enriched from blood (not recorded which). The rearrangement joins TRBV7-2 to TRBJ1-5; D not resolved. The CDR3 DNA is TGTGCCAGCAGCCAGAGGCCCAATCAGCCCCAGCATTTT. This gives the protein CASSQRPNQPQHF.